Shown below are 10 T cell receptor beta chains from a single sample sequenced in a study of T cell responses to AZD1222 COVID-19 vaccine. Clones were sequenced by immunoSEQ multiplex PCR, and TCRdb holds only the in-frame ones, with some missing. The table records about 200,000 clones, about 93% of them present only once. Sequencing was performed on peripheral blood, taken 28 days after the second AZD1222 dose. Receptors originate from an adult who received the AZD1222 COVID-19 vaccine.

CDR3 protein: CASSFTQGTEAFF. CDR3 DNA: TGTGCCAGCAGCTTTACCCAGGGAACTGAAGCTTTCTTT. The chain is built from TRBV13 and TRBJ1-1, with a possible D match to TRBD1 (5 bases). The CDR3 runs to 13 residues. Germline V CDR1 and CDR2: PRHDT, FYEKMQ (reference sequence). Deletions cut 3 bases from V and 5 bases from J, with 10 bases between.

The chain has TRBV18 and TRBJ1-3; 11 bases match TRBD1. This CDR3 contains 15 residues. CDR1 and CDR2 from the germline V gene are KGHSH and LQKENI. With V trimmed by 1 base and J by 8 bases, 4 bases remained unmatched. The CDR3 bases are TGTGCCAGCTCACCACGGGACAGGGGGGAAGACACCATATATTTT. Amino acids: CASSPRDRGEDTIYF.

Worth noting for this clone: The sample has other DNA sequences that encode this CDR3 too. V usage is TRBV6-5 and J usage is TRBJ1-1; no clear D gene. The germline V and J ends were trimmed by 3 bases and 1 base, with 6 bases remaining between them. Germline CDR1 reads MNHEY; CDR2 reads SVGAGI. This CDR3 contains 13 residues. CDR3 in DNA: TGTGCCAGCAGTTATACGGGGAACACTGAAGCTTTCTTT. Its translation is CASSYTGNTEAFF.

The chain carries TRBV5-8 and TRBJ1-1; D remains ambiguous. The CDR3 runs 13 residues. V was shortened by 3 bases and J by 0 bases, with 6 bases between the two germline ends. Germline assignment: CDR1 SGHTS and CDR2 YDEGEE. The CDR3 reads CASSSGLNTEAFF. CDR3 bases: TGTGCCAGCAGCTCTGGACTGAACACTGAAGCTTTCTTT.

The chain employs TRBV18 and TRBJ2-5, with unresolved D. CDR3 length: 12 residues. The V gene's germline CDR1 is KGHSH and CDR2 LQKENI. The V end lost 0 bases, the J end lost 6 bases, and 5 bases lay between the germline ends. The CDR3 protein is CASSPPQKTQYF. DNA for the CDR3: TGTGCCAGCTCACCACCTCAAAAGACCCAGTACTTC.

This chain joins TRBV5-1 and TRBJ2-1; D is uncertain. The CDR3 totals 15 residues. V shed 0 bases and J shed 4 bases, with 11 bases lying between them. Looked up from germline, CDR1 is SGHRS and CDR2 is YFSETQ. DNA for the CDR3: TGCGCCAGCAGCTTGGCCTGGGTTGGTTACAATGAGCAGTTCTTC. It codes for CASSLAWVGYNEQFF. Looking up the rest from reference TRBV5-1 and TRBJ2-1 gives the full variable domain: KAGVTQTPRYLIKTRGQQVTLSCSPISGHRSVSWYQQTPGQGLQFLFEYFSETQRNKGNFPGRFSGRQFSNSRSEMNVSTLELGDSALYLCASSLAWVGYNEQFFGPGTRLTVL.

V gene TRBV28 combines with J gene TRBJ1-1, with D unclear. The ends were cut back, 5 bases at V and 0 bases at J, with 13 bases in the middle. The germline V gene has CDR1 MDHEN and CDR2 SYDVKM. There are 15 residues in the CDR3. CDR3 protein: CASSHSWEMNTEAFF. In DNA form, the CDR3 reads TGTGCCAGCAGTCACTCGTGGGAGATGAACACTGAAGCTTTCTTT. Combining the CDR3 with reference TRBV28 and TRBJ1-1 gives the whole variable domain DVKVTQSSRYLVKRTGEKVFLECVQDMDHENMFWYRQDPGLGLRLIYFSYDVKMKEKGDIPEGYSVSREKKERFSLILESASTNQTSMYLCASSHSWEMNTEAFFGQGTRLTVV.

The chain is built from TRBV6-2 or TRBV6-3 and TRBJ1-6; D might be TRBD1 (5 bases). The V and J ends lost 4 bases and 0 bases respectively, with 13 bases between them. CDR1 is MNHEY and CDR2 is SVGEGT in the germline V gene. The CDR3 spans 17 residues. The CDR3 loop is CASSSRTPSSYNSPLHF. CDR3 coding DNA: TGTGCCAGCAGTTCCAGGACACCGAGCTCCTATAATTCACCCCTCCACTTT.

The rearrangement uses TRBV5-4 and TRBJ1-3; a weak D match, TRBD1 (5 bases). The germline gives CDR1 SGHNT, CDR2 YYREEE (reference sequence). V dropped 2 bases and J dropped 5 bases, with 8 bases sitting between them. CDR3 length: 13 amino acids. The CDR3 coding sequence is TGTGCCAGCAGCTTTCAGGGAAGAAACACCATATATTTT. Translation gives CASSFQGRNTIYF.

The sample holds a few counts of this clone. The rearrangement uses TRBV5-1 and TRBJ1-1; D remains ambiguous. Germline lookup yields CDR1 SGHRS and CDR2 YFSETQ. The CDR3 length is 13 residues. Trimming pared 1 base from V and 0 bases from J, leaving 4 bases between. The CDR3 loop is CASSLRVNTEAFF. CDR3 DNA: TGCGCCAGCAGCTTGAGGGTGAACACTGAAGCTTTCTTT.